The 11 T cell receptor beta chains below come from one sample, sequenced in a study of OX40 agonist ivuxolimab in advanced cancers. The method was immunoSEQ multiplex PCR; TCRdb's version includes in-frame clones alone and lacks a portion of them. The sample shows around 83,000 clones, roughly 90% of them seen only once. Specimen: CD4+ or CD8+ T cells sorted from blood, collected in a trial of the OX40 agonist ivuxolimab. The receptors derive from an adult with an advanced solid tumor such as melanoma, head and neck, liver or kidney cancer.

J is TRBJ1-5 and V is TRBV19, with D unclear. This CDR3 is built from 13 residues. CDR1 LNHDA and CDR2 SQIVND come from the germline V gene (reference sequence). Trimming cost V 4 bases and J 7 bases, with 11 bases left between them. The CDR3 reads CASSTPGGQPQHF. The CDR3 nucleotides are TGTGCCAGTAGTACCCCGGGAGGGCAGCCCCAGCATTTT.

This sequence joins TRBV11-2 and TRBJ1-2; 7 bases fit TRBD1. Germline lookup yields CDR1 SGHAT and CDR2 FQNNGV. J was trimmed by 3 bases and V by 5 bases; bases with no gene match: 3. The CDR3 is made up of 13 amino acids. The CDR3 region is CASSDRAHYGYTF. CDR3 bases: TGTGCCAGCAGCGACAGGGCTCACTATGGCTACACCTTC.

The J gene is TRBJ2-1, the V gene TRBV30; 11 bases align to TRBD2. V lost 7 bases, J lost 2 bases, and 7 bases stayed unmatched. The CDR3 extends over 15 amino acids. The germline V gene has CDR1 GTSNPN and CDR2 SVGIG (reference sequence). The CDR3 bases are TGTGCCTCGACCGGGACTAGCGGCCCCTACAATGAGCAGTTCTTC. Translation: CASTGTSGPYNEQFF.

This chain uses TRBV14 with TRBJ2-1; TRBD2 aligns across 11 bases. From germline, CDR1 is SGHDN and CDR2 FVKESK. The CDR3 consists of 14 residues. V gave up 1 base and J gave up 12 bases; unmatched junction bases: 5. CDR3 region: CASSQARLAGLQFF. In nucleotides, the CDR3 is TGTGCCAGCAGCCAAGCTAGACTAGCGGGATTGCAGTTCTTC.

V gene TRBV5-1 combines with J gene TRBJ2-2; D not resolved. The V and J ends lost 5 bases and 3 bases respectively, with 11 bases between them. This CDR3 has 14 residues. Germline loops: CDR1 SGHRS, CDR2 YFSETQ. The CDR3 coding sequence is TGCGCCAGCAGACAAACGGTGGACACCGGGGAGCTGTTTTTT. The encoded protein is CASRQTVDTGELFF. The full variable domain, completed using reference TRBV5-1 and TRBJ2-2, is KAGVTQTPRYLIKTRGQQVTLSCSPISGHRSVSWYQQTPGQGLQFLFEYFSETQRNKGNFPGRFSGRQFSNSRSEMNVSTLELGDSALYLCASRQTVDTGELFFGEGSRLTVL.

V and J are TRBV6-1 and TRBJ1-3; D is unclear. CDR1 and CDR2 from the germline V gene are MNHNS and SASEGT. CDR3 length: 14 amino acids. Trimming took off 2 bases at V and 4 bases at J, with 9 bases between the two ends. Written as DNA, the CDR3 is TGTGCCAGCAGTGAATTAGGCAGGGGAAACACCATATATTTT. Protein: CASSELGRGNTIYF.

The CDR3 region is CASSPRNLAVSYNEQFF. In DNA, the CDR3 is TGTGCCAGCTCACCACGAAACCTAGCGGTTTCCTACAATGAGCAGTTCTTC. The chain employs TRBV18 and TRBJ2-1; 7 nucleotides line up with TRBD2. V shed 1 base and J 1 base; nucleotides not matched to a gene: 7. CDR1 is KGHSH, CDR2 LQKENI, per germline. The CDR3 totals 17 residues.

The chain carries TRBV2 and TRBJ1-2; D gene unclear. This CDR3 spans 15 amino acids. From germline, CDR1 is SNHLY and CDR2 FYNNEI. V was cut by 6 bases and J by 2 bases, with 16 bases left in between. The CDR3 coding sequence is TGTGCCAGCAGCGGGTTCCAGAGACTAAACTATGGCTACACCTTC. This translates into CASSGFQRLNYGYTF.

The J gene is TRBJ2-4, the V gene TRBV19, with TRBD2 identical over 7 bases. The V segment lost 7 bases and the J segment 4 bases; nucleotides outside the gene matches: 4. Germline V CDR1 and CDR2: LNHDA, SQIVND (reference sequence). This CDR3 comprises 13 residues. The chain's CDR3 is CASNPSGKNIQYF. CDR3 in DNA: TGTGCCAGTAACCCTAGCGGTAAAAACATTCAGTACTTC.

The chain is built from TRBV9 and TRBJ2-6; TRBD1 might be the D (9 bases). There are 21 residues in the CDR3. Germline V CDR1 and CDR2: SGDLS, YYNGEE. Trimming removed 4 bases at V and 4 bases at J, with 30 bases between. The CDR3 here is CASSSSGTGPFLLAGANVLTF. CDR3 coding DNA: TGTGCCAGCAGCAGTAGCGGGACAGGGCCTTTTTTGCTAGCGGGGGCCAACGTCCTGACTTTC.

The CDR3 bases are TGTGCCACCAGCAGAGATGGAACAGATAATCAGCCCCAGCATTTT. As protein: CATSRDGTDNQPQHF. The gene calls are TRBV15 and TRBJ1-5; no clear D gene. Germline CDR1 reads LNHNV; CDR2 reads YYDKDF (reference sequence). The CDR3 consists of 15 residues. With 0 bases removed from V and 4 bases from J, the gap between germline ends came to 10 bases.